This TCR beta chain was obtained from a study of PD-L1 blockade in urothelial cancer. Across the whole study: A median blood sample held about 150,000 T cells and approximately 80,000 unique TCRs.

The protocol was immunoSEQ multiplex PCR, while the TCRdb copy is restricted to in-frame clones and leaves out a portion. The profile covers fewer than 60,000 clones, with around four fifths appearing a single time and 1% to 1.5% taken by the ten largest. The CDR3 length is 11 residues. Germline V gene data show CDR1 as SGHVS and CDR2 as FQNEAQ. The V gene lost 3 bases and the J gene lost 4 bases, with 3 bases spanning the gap. Described time point: pretreatment peripheral blood. The cohort comprised individuals with locally advanced or metastatic urothelial carcinoma. The TCR comes from a man between 50 and 59 years old with urothelial cancer. The sequencing here drew on PBMCs, taken around atezolizumab (anti-PD-L1) treatment. V and J are TRBV7-8 and TRBJ2-5; unclear D gene. The DNA for the CDR3 is TGTGCCAGCAGCTTCCTAGAGACCCAGTACTTC. Translating gives CASSFLETQYF.